This T cell receptor (beta chain) was captured by sequencing in a study of early T cells in non-severe SARS-CoV-2 infection. Study-level background: Chains were unpaired, as sequencing was done on bulk RNA from unsorted whole blood.

Study observations and caveats: VDJdb-based matching was biased toward anti-spike CD8 responses and missed private and CD4 specificities.

Researchers attached unique molecular identifiers to individual cDNA molecules. TCRdb ran MiXCR on the 5' RACE reads and lists one entry per CDR3 protein. The data contain approximately 81,000 distinct CDR3 sequences, 11% to 15% of them singletons. The CDR3 spans 14 residues. V was pared by 8 bases and J by 2 bases, with 6 bases of the junction left unmatched. CDR1 and CDR2 from the germline V gene are MNHNS and SASEGT. This clonotype has ten or more counts. Its antigen remains unidentified. The sample consisted of whole blood. V gene TRBV6-1 combines with J gene TRBJ2-3; 8 bases map to TRBD2. This TCR was recovered from an adult who was a healthcare worker with PCR-confirmed SARS-CoV-2 infection or an uninfected control (not recorded which). CDR3 sequence: CASDGGGPTDTQYF. The CDR3, as DNA: TGTGCCAGCGATGGCGGGGGGCCCACAGATACGCAGTATTTT.